The T cell receptor (beta chain) under discussion was sequenced for a study of T cells in women clearing cervical HPV infection. J gave up 3 bases and V 4 bases, and 10 bases lay outside the gene matches. CDR1 and CDR2 (germline): DFQATT, SNEGSKA (reference sequence). The CDR3 covers 16 residues. Using immunoSEQ multiplex PCR, the repertoire was profiled, and TCRdb retains in-frame clones only, with some absent. Its table lists 40,000 to 55,000 clones. Remarks on this clone: The read ends 3 residues early relative to the CDR3; the germline J gene fills the gap.

This TCR was sampled from a woman aged 18 to 75 with a cervical HPV16 infection that either progressed to CIN3+ or cleared (not recorded which). The chain is built from TRBV20-1 and TRBJ1-5, with 9 bases fitting TRBD1. What was sequenced was blood buffy coat. The part of the CDR3 DNA that was read is TGCAGTGCTACCGCCGGGACAGGGAGTCCCAATCAGCCC. Translated, it gives CSATAGTGSPNQP. Given in full, the CDR3 is CSATAGTGSPNQPQHF.